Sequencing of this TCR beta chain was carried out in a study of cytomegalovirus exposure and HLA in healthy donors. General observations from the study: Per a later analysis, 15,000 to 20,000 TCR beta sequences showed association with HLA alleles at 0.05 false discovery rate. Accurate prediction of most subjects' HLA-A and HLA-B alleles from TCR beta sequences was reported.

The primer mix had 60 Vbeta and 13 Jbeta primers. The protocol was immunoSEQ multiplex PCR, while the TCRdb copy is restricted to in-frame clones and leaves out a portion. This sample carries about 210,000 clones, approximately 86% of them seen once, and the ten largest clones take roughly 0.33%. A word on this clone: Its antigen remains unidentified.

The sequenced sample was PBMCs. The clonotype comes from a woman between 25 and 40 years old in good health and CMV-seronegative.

Here the CDR3 DNA reads TGTGCCAGCAGCGACCTAGTGGGCGGGCAAAAAAACATTCAGTACTTC. Translation: CASSDLVGGQKNIQYF. This rearrangement joins TRBV7-9 to TRBJ2-4; TRBD2 might be the D (5 bases). CDR1 SEHNR and CDR2 FQNEAQ come from the germline V gene (reference sequence). Between the trimmed V and J ends, which lost 5 bases and 4 bases, there was a span of 18 bases. This CDR3 spans 16 amino acids.